This T cell receptor (beta chain) was obtained from a study of shared clonotypes between healthy human individuals. Adults of Caucasian background living in Nashville, Tennessee made up all donors. This CDR3 has 13 amino acids. CDR1 and CDR2 (germline): SGHVS, FNYEAQ. V shed 2 bases and J shed 8 bases, with 12 bases lying between them. Study results and limitations: Sharing across four donors was highest in naive CD4 (roughly 5%) and lowest in memory CD8 (0.4%). Only blood underwent sampling, and tissue repertoires likely differ.

Clones were read by immunoSEQ multiplex PCR, and TCRdb kept only the in-frame ones, dropping some. The data hold roughly 1 million clones, with around three quarters observed a single time. A note on this clone: No antigen is known for it.

J is TRBJ1-2 and V is TRBV7-6; D is possibly TRBD1 (5 bases). This sequence originates from a man aged 18 to 35 in good health. Some clones in this sample may be carry-over from other donors' samples. The sequenced sample consisted of memory CD4+ T cells from PBMCs. Documented subset: CD45RA-negative fraction. CDR3: CASSLNRRGGYTF. The CDR3 bases are TGTGCCAGCAGCTTAAACAGGAGAGGGGGCTACACCTTC.